This TCR beta chain was found in a study of cytomegalovirus exposure and HLA in healthy donors. Overall study: Sequencing of roughly 180 million T cells in an earlier analysis found about 120 million unique TCR beta sequences. General study points: Most TCR beta V segments were productive about 87% or about 30% of the time in an earlier analysis. Because they were indistinguishable, some V segments, including TRBV6-2 and TRBV6-3, were excluded. Later analysis suggested links between common viral pathogens and several top significant clusters.

The germline CDR1 and CDR2 sequences are LNHDA and SQIVND (reference sequence). The CDR3 is 13 residues long. The V end lost 7 bases, the J end lost 2 bases, and 11 bases lay between the germline ends. Turning to this clone: What it binds is not known.

The PCR employed 60 Vbeta primers together with 13 Jbeta primers. TCRdb's copy holds only in-frame clones and misses some; the assay was immunoSEQ multiplex PCR. The sample carries 95,000 to 150,000 clones, around 66% recorded once. The sample consisted of PBMCs. This receptor was taken from a man aged 18 to 29 in good health and CMV-seronegative. The chain uses TRBV19 and TRBJ1-1; D gene ambiguous. Here the CDR3 DNA reads TGTGCCAGTACTACGACGGGAAACACTGAAGCTTTCTTT. Residues: CASTTTGNTEAFF.